This T cell receptor beta chain appears in the sequencing data of a study of response to subunit inactivated influenza vaccine. TCRdb independently ran MiXCR on the RT-PCR reads; one entry per CDR3 protein. Among about 540,000 distinct CDR3 sequences listed, under 25% were seen once. The trim removed 0 bases at V and 2 bases at J, leaving 4 bases unmatched. Germline CDR1 reads DFQATT; CDR2 reads SNEGSKA (reference sequence). The length of the CDR3 is 15 residues. The sample was also linked to a second study, of T cells expressing NK-cell markers. That publication notes: Synthesis of TCR beta cDNA relied on 5'RACE template switching carrying UMIs. Sorted CD3+CD56-NKG2C+, CD3+CD56+NKG2C- and CD3+CD56+NKG2C+ T cells were the source of the TCR beta repertoires. Seven sequenced donors out of eight were HCMV-seropositive, one seronegative.

The J gene is TRBJ2-7, the V gene TRBV20-1; 10 nucleotides match TRBD2. This material consisted of CD4+ T cells sorted from PBMCs, taken 12 days after vaccination. This TCR derives from a man aged 45-60 years who received an inactivated influenza vaccine. For the CDR3, the DNA is TGCAGTGCTAGAGATCTAGCGGGGGAAGCCTACGAGCAGTACTTC. Residues: CSARDLAGEAYEQYF.